These 5 T cell receptor beta chains were all obtained from the same sample, sequenced in a study of sequential checkpoint blockade in melanoma. The treatment is: randomized to nivolumab then ipilimumab (arm A) or the reverse (arm B). Clones were read by immunoSEQ multiplex PCR, and TCRdb kept only the in-frame ones, dropping some. This sample carries fewer than 15,000 clones, roughly four fifths of them seen once, and the ten largest clones take about a quarter. The material sequenced was CD8+ T cells sorted from blood (inferred from file names), taken from a patient given nivolumab and ipilimumab in sequence. All receptors derive from a human donor with melanoma.

This chain links TRBV7-6 with TRBJ2-7; D is perhaps TRBD1 (6 bases). V lost 5 bases and J 2 bases, leaving 16 bases between the germline ends. This CDR3 has 15 amino acids. The germline V gene has CDR1 SGHVS and CDR2 FNYEAQ. CDR3: CASSLRDTLPYEQYF. The CDR3 DNA follows: TGTGCCAGCAGCCTCCGGGACACCCTCCCCTACGAGCAGTACTTC.

The gene calls are TRBV6-8 and TRBJ1-1; D ambiguous. The CDR3 covers 12 residues. V gave up 2 bases and J gave up 4 bases, with 5 bases separating them. Germline values: CDR1 MNHGY, CDR2 SAAAGT. CDR3 sequence: CASSYGRTEAFF. CDR3 DNA: TGTGCCAGCAGTTACGGCCGCACTGAAGCTTTCTTT.

This clone has only a few counts. The chain links TRBV7-6 to TRBJ1-5, with TRBD1 matching over 9 bases. Trimming took 4 bases from V and 4 from J; bases not matched to a gene: 11. CDR1 and CDR2 from the germline V gene are SGHVS and FNYEAQ. The CDR3 contains 17 residues. The CDR3 DNA reads as TGTGCCAGCAGCTCCATATCCTCAGACAGGGGGAATCAGCCCCAGCATTTT. This sequence encodes CASSSISSDRGNQPQHF.

This chain connects TRBV27 to TRBJ1-1; perhaps TRBD1 as D (6 bases). The ends were cut back, 5 bases at V and 12 bases at J, with 16 bases in the middle. The CDR3 spans 12 residues. CDR1 MNHEY and CDR2 SMNVEV come from the germline V gene (reference sequence). For the CDR3, the DNA is TGTGCCAGCAGTCGACCAGGGGACACTCCTTTCTTT. The encoded protein is CASSRPGDTPFF.

V and J are TRBV27 and TRBJ1-5; 7 bases line up with TRBD1. The J segment lost 7 bases and the V segment lost 5 bases, leaving 8 bases of the junction unmatched. The CDR3 has 14 residues. The germline CDR1 and CDR2 sequences are MNHEY and SMNVEV (reference sequence). The CDR3 loop reads CASSARDSFQPQHF. The DNA for the CDR3 is TGTGCCAGCAGTGCCCGGGACAGCTTCCAGCCCCAGCATTTT.